What follows is one T cell receptor (beta chain) and its context. It has no known antigen specificity. Base qualities are not at hand, and no much larger clone is one base apart. Different DNA sequences within this sample yield the same CDR3. The donors were healthy, HIV-negative adults with no recently reported acute infections or vaccinations. Every donor was a Caucasian adult residing in Nashville, Tennessee, USA. CD4+ T cells were enriched through magnetic negative selection, after which naive cells were positively selected on CD45RA and the remaining negative fraction served as the memory subset. Blood was collected by leukapheresis, and PBMCs were isolated by Ficoll-Histopaque density gradient centrifugation and then cryopreserved in liquid nitrogen vapor phase. Analytical flow cytometry was used to check the purity and quantity of every magnetically sorted T cell population. Genomic DNA was isolated from each sorted fraction and quantified by UV absorbance on a Nanodrop 2000c.

This record comes from a study of shared clonotypes between healthy human individuals (dated by TCRdb to the early 2020s). With respect to the entire study: A few men and a couple of women, aged 18 to 49 years, made up the cohort. Each donor's leukapheresis produced roughly between about 0.85 and 10 billion PBMCs. For each donor, CD4 naive and CD4 memory were each run on three plates, CD8 naive on two plates, and CD8 memory on one plate. To estimate repertoire size and how much clonotypes are shared between individuals, the study performed deep sequencing of blood TCR repertoires from roughly five healthy adults. Libraries were prepared and TCR repertoires were sequenced by different laboratories using diverse techniques, in order to increase sequencing depth and limit assay-specific biases. Study-level results and caveats: Incomplete sequencing was indicated by rarefaction of sorted-subset datasets, despite the large sequencing depth. Compared with non-shared clonotypes, clonotypes shared by all four sorted-subset donors had higher generation probabilities. Pairwise subsampling indicated that sequencing depth was expected to affect the degree of clonotype sharing among donors. The small number of donors limited the genetic and exposure-history diversity represented. When several donors were compared, the shared fraction of clonotypes was roughly 4.8% for naive CD4, approximately 3.5% for naive CD8, more than 2% for memory CD4, and 0.3% to 0.5% for memory CD8. Estimated clonotype richness was generally larger for naive than for memory subsets. Only blood was sampled, and tissue TCR repertoires likely differ from those in blood.

V drops 4 bases and J drops 1 base, leaving 5 bases in between. Based on the germline V gene, the CDR1 and CDR2 sequences are SNHLY and FYNNEI. From its cysteine to its phenylalanine, the CDR3 spans 13 amino acids. The kept DNA is CDR3 alone, 39 bases in frame from the first base. Using the deep immunoSEQ assay, multiplex PCR amplified TCR CDR3 regions from genomic DNA. Extracted genomic DNA from each cell subset was spread evenly across all wells of several immunoSEQ 96-well plates, with each plate serving as a replicate. For sorted subsets, approximately 0.2 ug of genomic DNA, equivalent to some 30,000 T cell genomes, went into each replicate PCR. Purified libraries were measured with a Qubit 3.0 fluorometer, size-checked on a Bioanalyzer 2100, and measured again with the KAPA Library Quantification kit. Each immunoSEQ 96-well plate was sequenced on its own single-read 150-cycle Illumina NextSeq 550 flow cell. The paper's processing steps were these. Because the immunoSEQ output included only junctional sequences and no quality scores, the filtering could not be the same as the filtering used for full-length reads. To assign V/J genes and CDR3, sequences were annotated against IMGT germline references using PyIR, a Python wrapper for IgBLAST v1.9. Any read was removed if the V/J assignment was weak (E-value above 1e-6), the CDR3 was missing, or the read contained stop codons, out-of-frame junctions, or ambiguous translated residues. A V3J clonotype was defined by an identical inferred V gene, J gene, and CDR3 amino acid sequence. To compute the percentage overlap between repertoires, the number of shared unique clonotypes was divided by the size of the smaller repertoire. RTK rarefaction, the Chao1 estimator, and Recon v2.1 estimates of unobserved clonotypes were used to assess repertoire richness. Generation probabilities for all TCRbeta clonotypes obtained by the gDNA method from a handful of donors were computed using OLGA. TCRdb re-hosts the immuneACCESS table, in-frame sequences only. Its copies lack some clones; in the studies checked, an unresolved V gene accounts for under half of them, and the cause for the rest is not known. The V and J calls and clone size come from that table; D and trimming were worked out from the DNA. Present in this sample are 2 million to 2.5 million clones, nearly 97% of which were seen just once. Of the sample, roughly 0.13% falls within the top ten clones.

This sequence originates from a young man in good health. The chain is made from TRBV2 and TRBJ1-5; TRBD1 is perhaps the D gene, given 5 matching bases. What was sequenced was naive CD4+ T cells sorted from blood. The sample's cell subset or site, from its label and the paper: CD45RA+ positively selected. The CDR3 here reads CASSGGSNQPQHF. The sequenced DNA is TGTGCCAGCAGTGGGGGGAGCAATCAGCCCCAGCATTTT. Where the CDR3 stops, the reference TRBV2 and TRBJ1-5 genes take over; the full variable domain is EPEVTQTPSHQVTQMGQEVILRCVPISNHLYFYWYRQILGQKVEFLVSFYNNEISEKSEIFDDQFSVERPDGSNFTLKIRSTKLEDSAMYFCASSGGSNQPQHFGDGTRLSIL.